A single sample is the source of the 13 T cell receptor beta chains below, sequenced in a study of blood T cell repertoires in COVID-19. Repertoires were generated with immunoSEQ multiplex PCR, while TCRdb's copy carries only in-frame clones and drops some. The sample records 400,000 or so clones, roughly 86% being singletons. Specimen: PBMCs or T cells enriched from blood (not recorded which). Source of these receptors: a woman in her thirties or forties with acute COVID-19.

This chain links TRBV30 with TRBJ1-4, with 9 bases fitting TRBD1. This CDR3 is built from 14 residues. The trim removed 8 bases at V and 7 bases at J, leaving 11 bases unmatched. Germline loops: CDR1 GTSNPN, CDR2 SVGIG (reference sequence). Here the CDR3 DNA reads TGTGCCGGAGAGGACAGGGGTGGAGGTGAAAAACTGTTTTTT. Translation gives CAGEDRGGGEKLFF. The complete variable domain, with remaining parts taken from reference TRBV30 and TRBJ1-4, reads SQTIHQWPATLVQPVGSPLSLECTVEGTSNPNLYWYRQAAGRGLQLLFYSVGIGQISSEVPQNLSASRPQDRQFILSSKKLLLSDSGFYLCAGEDRGGGEKLFFGSGTQLSVL.

The CDR3 sequence: CASSRRTGGGYTF. The DNA of the CDR3 is TGTGCCAGTAGTCGGCGGACAGGGGGCGGCTACACCTTC. The chain uses TRBV19 and TRBJ1-2, with TRBD1 matching over 11 bases. This CDR3 contains 13 residues. Germline trimming cut 5 bases from V and 8 bases from J; bases unmatched to any gene: 4. Germline lookup yields CDR1 LNHDA and CDR2 SQIVND (reference sequence).

This chain uses TRBV7-8 with TRBJ2-6; no firm D call. Germline V gene lookup returns CDR1 SGHVS and CDR2 FQNEAQ. Trimming took off 1 base at V and 2 bases at J, with 6 bases between the two ends. There are 15 residues in the CDR3. The CDR3 DNA reads TGTGCCAGCAGCTTAGACAGTGCTGGGGCCAACGTCCTGACTTTC. This encodes CASSLDSAGANVLTF.

The chain uses TRBV5-1 and TRBJ2-5, with TRBD2 matching 8 bases. This CDR3 comprises 16 residues. Germline V CDR1 and CDR2: SGHRS, YFSETQ. The J segment lost 0 bases and the V segment lost 4 bases, leaving 8 bases of the junction unmatched. The CDR3 bases are TGCGCCAGCAGCCCCCGGGGACTAGGGTACCAAGAGACCCAGTACTTC. Protein sequence: CASSPRGLGYQETQYF.

V gene TRBV6-2 or TRBV6-3 combines with J gene TRBJ2-1; 12 bases are a match to TRBD2. V lost 4 bases to trimming and J lost 2 bases; unmatched junction nucleotides: 3. Germline values: CDR1 MNHEY, CDR2 SVGEGT. The CDR3 is made up of 16 amino acids. CDR3 nucleotide sequence: TGTGCCAGCAGTTCCAGACTAGCGGGGGCCTACAATGAGCAGTTCTTC. As protein: CASSSRLAGAYNEQFF.

The rearrangement links TRBV28 to TRBJ2-7; TRBD1 matches at 8 bases. CDR3 length: 14 residues. V was pared by 5 bases and J by 1 base, with 4 bases of the junction left unmatched. Germline V gives CDR1 MDHEN, CDR2 SYDVKM. In DNA, the CDR3 is TGTGCCAGCAGTGGGCGACAGGGGTCCTACGAGCAGTACTTC. Residues: CASSGRQGSYEQYF.

The genes are TRBV6-5 and TRBJ2-5; 8 nucleotides align to TRBD2. The CDR3 runs 15 residues. Germline V gene data show CDR1 as MNHEY and CDR2 as SVGAGI. With 5 bases clipped from V and 2 bases from J, the junction kept 7 bases outside the gene matches. The CDR3 DNA sequence: TGTGCCAGCAGTACCCTGGCGGGGGGTCAAGAGACCCAGTACTTC. It translates to CASSTLAGGQETQYF.

This clone showed up just a few times. The chain combines TRBV19 with TRBJ1-5; 7 bases match TRBD1. The CDR3 extends over 14 amino acids. J lost 9 bases, V lost 2 bases, and 7 bases had no gene match. Germline V CDR1 and CDR2: LNHDA, SQIVND (reference sequence). CDR3 residues: CASSIRTGQGPQHF. CDR3 nucleotide sequence: TGTGCCAGTAGTATACGGACAGGCCAGGGGCCCCAGCATTTT.

This chain uses TRBV5-1 with TRBJ2-7; 7 bases align to TRBD1. CDR1 SGHRS and CDR2 YFSETQ come from the germline V gene. The V and J ends lost 0 bases and 6 bases, in that order; junction bases with no gene match: 6. The CDR3 runs 14 residues. The CDR3 DNA reads as TGCGCCAGCAGCTTGGTTCCGGGACAGCTCGAGCAGTACTTC. This gives the protein CASSLVPGQLEQYF.

J is TRBJ2-1 and V is TRBV7-8, with 8 bases lining up with TRBD2. After removal of 5 bases from V and 9 bases from J, the junction contained 9 bases not matched to a gene. Germline V gene sequence: CDR1 SGHVS, CDR2 FQNEAQ. The CDR3 extends over 14 amino acids. The CDR3 DNA is TGTGCCAGCAGCCGGACTAGCCGGGGGGGTGAGCAGTTCTTC. As protein: CASSRTSRGGEQFF.

The chain recombines TRBV2 with TRBJ1-2; 9 bases are shared with TRBD1. J was trimmed by 2 bases and V by 6 bases; bases with no gene match: 4. Germline values: CDR1 SNHLY, CDR2 FYNNEI. The CDR3 totals 14 residues. The CDR3 reads CASRAGTGNYGYTF. CDR3 coding DNA: TGTGCCAGCAGGGCCGGGACAGGGAACTATGGCTACACCTTC.

The chain is built from TRBV18 and TRBJ2-4, with 8 positions matching TRBD1. The CDR3 length is 15 residues. V was clipped by 6 bases and J by 7 bases; unmatched bases: 11. The germline V gene has CDR1 KGHSH and CDR2 LQKENI. CDR3 protein: CASSHSPGQENIQYF. CDR3 bases: TGTGCCAGCTCGCACAGCCCGGGACAGGAGAACATTCAGTACTTC.

This chain uses TRBV6-5 with TRBJ2-5, with 7 bases identical to TRBD2. Germline V gene lookup returns CDR1 MNHEY and CDR2 SVGAGI. The CDR3 is 13 residues long. Unmatched junction bases numbered 3, after V lost 6 bases and J lost 2 bases. The CDR3 spells CASSLGGQETQYF. The CDR3, as DNA: TGTGCCAGCAGCCTCGGGGGGCAAGAGACCCAGTACTTC.